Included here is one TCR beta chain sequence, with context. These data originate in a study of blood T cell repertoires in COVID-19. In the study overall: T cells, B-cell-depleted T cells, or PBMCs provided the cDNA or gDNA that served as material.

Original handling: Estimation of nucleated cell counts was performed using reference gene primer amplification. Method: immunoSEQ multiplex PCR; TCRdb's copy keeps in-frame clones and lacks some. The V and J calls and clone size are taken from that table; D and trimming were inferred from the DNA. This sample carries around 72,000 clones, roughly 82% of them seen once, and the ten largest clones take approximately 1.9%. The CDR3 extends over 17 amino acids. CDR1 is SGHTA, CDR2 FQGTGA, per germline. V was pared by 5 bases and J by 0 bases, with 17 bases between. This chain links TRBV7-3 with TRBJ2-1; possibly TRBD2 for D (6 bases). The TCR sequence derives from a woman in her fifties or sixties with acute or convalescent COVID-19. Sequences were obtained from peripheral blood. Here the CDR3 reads CASSPRGSGNSYNEQFF. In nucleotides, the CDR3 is TGTGCCAGCAGCCCCCGGGGTAGCGGAAACTCCTACAATGAGCAGTTCTTC.